What follows are 30 T cell receptor beta chains derived from one specimen sequenced in a study of shared clonotypes between healthy human individuals. TCRdb's copy holds only in-frame clones and misses some; the assay was immunoSEQ multiplex PCR. The repertoire includes approximately 2,200,000 clones, 85% to 95% of them detected once, and around 1.7% sits in the top ten. Positively selected for CCR7, the CD45RO-negative cells used as naive CD8 cells excluded terminally differentiated effector memory CD45RA+ cells. The sequencing input was naive CD8+ T cells from PBMCs. The receptors stem from a man between 18 and 29 years old in good health. Some clones in this sample may be carry-over from other donors' samples.

In its sample, this clone was seen once. This chain uses TRBV19 with TRBJ2-2; 7 nucleotides match TRBD1. Germline assignment: CDR1 LNHDA and CDR2 SQIVND (reference sequence). This CDR3 spans 15 amino acids. Trimming removed 7 bases from V and 3 bases from J; junction bases left unmatched: 8. This CDR3 is CASKSRTGHTGELFF. CDR3 DNA sequence: TGTGCCAGTAAATCGCGGACAGGACACACCGGGGAGCTGTTTTTT.

CDR3 DNA: TGTGCCAGCAGTTCTCCCGGGACTAGCGTCTACGAGCAGTACTTC. It codes for CASSSPGTSVYEQYF. This chain connects TRBV28 to TRBJ2-7, with TRBD2 matching 10 bases. The CDR3 spans 15 residues. The germline CDR1 and CDR2 sequences are MDHEN and SYDVKM. V shed 4 bases and J 3 bases; nucleotides not matched to a gene: 6. The variable domain in full, with the rest retrieved from reference TRBV28 and TRBJ2-7, is DVKVTQSSRYLVKRTGEKVFLECVQDMDHENMFWYRQDPGLGLRLIYFSYDVKMKEKGDIPEGYSVSREKKERFSLILESASTNQTSMYLCASSSPGTSVYEQYFGPGTRLTVT.

J is TRBJ1-5 and V is TRBV6-5, with 9 bases matching TRBD1. The CDR3 is 13 amino acids. Trimming at V came to 6 bases and at J to 4 bases, leaving 1 base not matched to a gene. From germline, CDR1 is MNHEY and CDR2 SVGAGI. CDR3 sequence (DNA): TGTGCCAGCAGGGACAGGGGTAATCAGCCCCAGCATTTT. Protein: CASRDRGNQPQHF.

The rearrangement uses TRBV2 and TRBJ1-3; unclear D gene. The CDR3 consists of 13 residues. V shed 6 bases and J shed 4 bases, with 10 bases lying between them. Per germline, CDR1 SNHLY and CDR2 FYNNEI. The CDR3 DNA reads TGTGCCAGCAGCCCTCCAGCGGGAAACACCATATATTTT. It specifies CASSPPAGNTIYF. Full variable domain (rest looked up from reference TRBV2 and TRBJ1-3): EPEVTQTPSHQVTQMGQEVILRCVPISNHLYFYWYRQILGQKVEFLVSFYNNEISEKSEIFDDQFSVERPDGSNFTLKIRSTKLEDSAMYFCASSPPAGNTIYFGEGSWLTVV.

A single count supports this clone. The chain has TRBV27 and TRBJ2-2; a weak D match, TRBD1 (6 bases). CDR3 length: 14 residues. V was trimmed by 6 bases and J by 4 bases, leaving 12 bases between them. Germline V CDR1 and CDR2: MNHEY, SMNVEV (reference sequence). DNA for the CDR3: TGTGCCAGCAGCTTAACAGGGTTCACCGGGGAGCTGTTTTTT. This translates into CASSLTGFTGELFF.

As for this clone: Other DNA sequences in this specimen translate into the identical CDR3. CDR3 nucleotides: TGTGCCAGCAGTTTTTTAACTAGCTCCTACAATGAGCAGTTCTTC. It encodes CASSFLTSSYNEQFF. The chain uses TRBV28 and TRBJ2-1; the D gene is possibly TRBD2 (5 bases). Per the germline V gene, CDR1 is MDHEN and CDR2 is SYDVKM. The germline V and J ends were trimmed by 3 bases and 0 bases, with 9 bases remaining between them. The CDR3 consists of 15 residues. The variable domain in full, with the rest retrieved from reference TRBV28 and TRBJ2-1, is DVKVTQSSRYLVKRTGEKVFLECVQDMDHENMFWYRQDPGLGLRLIYFSYDVKMKEKGDIPEGYSVSREKKERFSLILESASTNQTSMYLCASSFLTSSYNEQFFGPGTRLTVL.

V gene TRBV6-1 combines with J gene TRBJ2-2, with D unresolved. The V end was cut by 0 bases, the J end by 10 bases, with 15 bases between. The CDR3 is 15 residues long. Looked up from germline, CDR1 is MNHNS and CDR2 is SASEGT. CDR3 region: CASSEAQPLVMELFF. The CDR3 DNA sequence: TGTGCCAGCAGTGAAGCACAACCCCTCGTGATGGAGCTGTTTTTT.

As DNA, the CDR3 is TGTGCCAGTAGTACCCCTAGGAGTTGGCAGTCAAAGTTCTGGGGGACTGAAGCTTTCTTT. Protein: CASSTPRSWQSKFWGTEAFF. V usage is TRBV19 and J usage is TRBJ1-1; weak D call: TRBD1 (5 bases). Germline V lookup: CDR1 LNHDA, CDR2 SQIVND (reference sequence). The CDR3 covers 20 residues. Trimming took off 4 bases at V and 5 bases at J, with 32 bases between the two ends.

Points on this clone: Other DNA sequences from this sample encode an identical CDR3 as well. The chain links TRBV2 to TRBJ2-2, with D uncertain. Trimming pared 2 bases from V and 5 bases from J, leaving 6 bases between. Germline-derived CDR1 and CDR2 are SNHLY and FYNNEI. CDR3 size: 13 residues. This CDR3 is CASSELRTGELFF. DNA of the CDR3: TGTGCCAGCAGTGAATTGAGGACCGGGGAGCTGTTTTTT.

The V and J genes are TRBV2 and TRBJ2-1, with TRBD2 as a possible D gene (6 bases). V lost 2 bases to trimming and J lost 1 base, with 9 bases between them. Germline V gene lookup returns CDR1 SNHLY and CDR2 FYNNEI. The CDR3 contains 15 residues. CDR3 in amino acids: CASSEFSGSYNEQFF. The CDR3 nucleotides read TGTGCCAGCAGTGAATTTAGCGGATCCTACAATGAGCAGTTCTTC.

The V gene is TRBV27, the J gene TRBJ2-7, with 8 bases aligning to TRBD1. The CDR3 runs to 13 residues. Germline CDR1 is MNHEY and CDR2 is SMNVEV (reference sequence). V lost 6 bases to trimming and J lost 1 base; unmatched junction nucleotides: 2. In DNA, the CDR3 is TGTGCCAGCAGGCGGACAGGGTCCTACGAGCAGTACTTC. Residues: CASRRTGSYEQYF.

V and J are TRBV27 and TRBJ2-2, with D uncertain. V was clipped by 2 bases and J by 0 bases, with 13 bases between them. The germline CDR1 and CDR2 sequences are MNHEY and SMNVEV (reference sequence). The CDR3 is made up of 17 amino acids. The CDR3 DNA reads TGTGCCAGCAGTTTACAGCGTCACGACGCGAACACCGGGGAGCTGTTTTTT. Translation gives CASSLQRHDANTGELFF.

The CDR3 DNA is TGCGCCAGCAGCTTGCGGCGTTTATACAATGAGCAGTTCTTC. Its translation is CASSLRRLYNEQFF. This chain links TRBV5-1 with TRBJ2-1, with D hard to call. The CDR3 sequence is 14 residues long. Germline CDR1 SGHRS, CDR2 YFSETQ. Trimming shortened V by 1 base and J by 4 bases, and 9 bases separated the two germline ends.

V usage is TRBV11-1 and J usage is TRBJ2-1; D uncertain. From germline, CDR1 is SGHAT and CDR2 FQDESV (reference sequence). V was clipped by 1 base and J by 6 bases, with 4 bases between them. The CDR3 loop spans 12 amino acids. The CDR3 DNA reads TGTGCCAGCAGCTTAGTATTCAATGAGCAGTTCTTC. The encoded protein is CASSLVFNEQFF.

Only one count was recorded for this clone. The rearrangement joins TRBV7-9 to TRBJ2-1; the match to TRBD2 covers 10 bases. The germline V gene has CDR1 SEHNR and CDR2 FQNEAQ (reference sequence). CDR3 size: 16 residues. V lost 1 base and J lost 12; bases outside the gene matches: 12. The CDR3 spells CASSLEGLAEILGQFF. In DNA form, the CDR3 reads TGTGCCAGCAGCTTAGAAGGACTAGCGGAAATCCTCGGGCAGTTCTTC.

The chain uses TRBV6-1 and TRBJ2-5; D may be TRBD1 (6 bases). Germline CDR1 and CDR2: MNHNS and SASEGT. Trimming took off 8 bases at V and 3 bases at J, with 10 bases between the two ends. The CDR3 has 12 residues. CDR3 sequence reads: CASQGMEETQYF. The CDR3, as DNA: TGTGCCAGCCAGGGGATGGAAGAGACCCAGTACTTC.

The chain links TRBV28 to TRBJ2-1; tentatively, D is TRBD2 (5 bases). The CDR3 sequence is 12 residues long. V lost 2 bases and J lost 10, with 9 bases in between. CDR1 is MDHEN, CDR2 SYDVKM, per germline. CDR3 sequence: CASSLLAPEQFF. The DNA of the CDR3 is TGTGCCAGCAGTTTACTAGCCCCCGAGCAGTTCTTC. Filled out from reference TRBV28 and TRBJ2-1, the complete variable domain reads DVKVTQSSRYLVKRTGEKVFLECVQDMDHENMFWYRQDPGLGLRLIYFSYDVKMKEKGDIPEGYSVSREKKERFSLILESASTNQTSMYLCASSLLAPEQFFGPGTRLTVL.

The rearrangement joins TRBV7-2 to TRBJ2-7; TRBD2 matches at 8 bases. There are 15 residues in the CDR3. Unmatched junction bases numbered 8, after V lost 5 bases and J lost 2 bases. Germline loops: CDR1 SGHTA, CDR2 FQGNSA. The CDR3 loop is CASSQYPGLAYEQYF. As DNA, the CDR3 is TGTGCCAGCAGCCAATACCCGGGACTAGCCTACGAGCAGTACTTC. Supplemented by reference TRBV7-2 and TRBJ2-7, the full variable domain reads GAGVSQSPSNKVTEKGKDVELRCDPISGHTALYWYRQSLGQGLEFLIYFQGNSAPDKSGLPSDRFSAERTGGSVSTLTIQRTQQEDSAVYLCASSQYPGLAYEQYFGPGTRLTVT.

The gene calls are TRBV27 and TRBJ2-3; D gene unclear. This CDR3 is built from 11 residues. Looked up from germline, CDR1 is MNHEY and CDR2 is SMNVEV (reference sequence). Trimming shortened V by 6 bases and J by 4 bases, and 5 bases separated the two germline ends. CDR3 coding DNA: TGTGCCAGCAGGGCCCCAGATACGCAGTATTTT. As protein: CASRAPDTQYF.

This rearrangement joins TRBV2 to TRBJ2-7; TRBD2 agrees at 10 bases. The CDR3 loop spans 15 amino acids. Trimming removed 6 bases from V and 3 bases from J; junction bases left unmatched: 8. CDR1 is SNHLY, CDR2 FYNNEI, per germline. The CDR3 coding sequence is TGTGCCAGCAGAGCGGGACTAGCGACTGGCTACGAGCAGTACTTC. Translated: CASRAGLATGYEQYF.

This sequence joins TRBV7-9 and TRBJ1-4, with 7 bases aligning to TRBD1. V lost 5 bases, J lost 0 bases, and 0 bases stayed unmatched. Per germline, CDR1 SEHNR and CDR2 FQNEAQ (reference sequence). There are 14 residues in the CDR3. The CDR3 DNA reads TGTGCCAGCAGCCAGGGGGCAACTAATGAAAAACTGTTTTTT. Protein: CASSQGATNEKLFF.

The chain is built from TRBV5-4 and TRBJ2-1, with 7 bases lining up with TRBD1. CDR3 length: 12 amino acids. Per germline, CDR1 SGHNT and CDR2 YYREEE (reference sequence). The V and J ends lost 7 bases and 8 bases, in that order; junction bases with no gene match: 6. CDR3 residues: CASVDRDDEQFF. DNA of the CDR3: TGTGCCAGCGTCGACAGGGATGATGAGCAGTTCTTC.

The chain is built from TRBV7-6 and TRBJ2-7, with unresolved D. Germline lookup yields CDR1 SGHVS and CDR2 FNYEAQ. Trimming removed 1 base at V and 7 bases at J, with 8 bases between. There are 12 residues in the CDR3. The CDR3 sequence: CASSLGPREQYF. The CDR3 DNA is TGTGCCAGCAGCTTAGGCCCCCGGGAGCAGTACTTC. Complete variable domain (other parts from reference TRBV7-6 and TRBJ2-7): GAGVSQSPRYKVTKRGQDVALRCDPISGHVSLYWYRQALGQGPEFLTYFNYEAQQDKSGLPNDRFSAERPEGSISTLTIQRTEQRDSAMYRCASSLGPREQYFGPGTRLTVT.

The chain carries TRBV28 and TRBJ2-1, with D perhaps TRBD1 or TRBD2 (5 bases each). The germline gives CDR1 MDHEN, CDR2 SYDVKM. CDR3 size: 17 residues. The germline V and J ends were trimmed by 1 base and 0 bases, with 13 bases remaining between them. The CDR3 sequence is CASSLLSGQSSYNEQFF. CDR3 nucleotide sequence: TGTGCCAGCAGTTTATTATCGGGGCAGAGCTCCTACAATGAGCAGTTCTTC.

V usage is TRBV7-9 and J usage is TRBJ1-4; perhaps TRBD1 as D (5 bases). Trimming removed 2 bases at V and 5 bases at J, with 9 bases between. Germline V gene sequence: CDR1 SEHNR, CDR2 FQNEAQ (reference sequence). This CDR3 has 14 residues. The CDR3: CASSLRGENEKLFF. DNA of the CDR3: TGTGCCAGCAGCTTAAGAGGGGAAAATGAAAAACTGTTTTTT.

This clone has only one observation. This chain connects TRBV28 to TRBJ2-4, with TRBD2 as a possible D gene (6 bases). The V and J ends lost 2 bases and 7 bases respectively, with 15 bases between them. This CDR3 is 15 amino acids long. The germline V gene has CDR1 MDHEN and CDR2 SYDVKM. In nucleotides, the CDR3 is TGTGCCAGCAGTTTAGGGGGAGGTACGCCGAACATTCAGTACTTC. Protein product: CASSLGGGTPNIQYF.

The chain employs TRBV19 and TRBJ2-2; no clear D. The CDR3 is 13 amino acids. Germline V gives CDR1 LNHDA, CDR2 SQIVND (reference sequence). The V end lost 1 base, the J end lost 13 bases, and 13 bases lay between the germline ends. The CDR3 nucleotides are TGTGCCAGTAGTATAGTTCCAGATTCTATGCTGTTTTTT. Amino acids: CASSIVPDSMLFF.

The rearrangement joins TRBV14 to TRBJ2-7; 13 bases fit TRBD2. The trim removed 5 bases at V and 3 bases at J, leaving 4 bases unmatched. Germline V CDR1 and CDR2: SGHDN, FVKESK. The CDR3 is 15 amino acids. The CDR3, as DNA: TGTGCCAGCAGCTTCGGACTAGCGGGAGACTACGAGCAGTACTTC. Translated: CASSFGLAGDYEQYF.

V gene TRBV7-6 combines with J gene TRBJ2-5, with D perhaps TRBD1 (6 bases). The tail of the sequence fits TRBJ2-7 better, so the J call may be wrong. There are 15 residues in the CDR3. Germline values: CDR1 SGHVS, CDR2 FNYEAQ. The CDR3 loop is CASSPGEDSSYEQYF. For the CDR3, the DNA is TGTGCCAGCAGCCCAGGGGAAGACTCATCCTACGAGCAGTACTTC.

The rearrangement links TRBV19 to TRBJ1-1, with D hard to call. Between the trimmed V and J ends, which lost 5 bases and 1 base, there was a span of 11 bases. The CDR3 has 14 amino acids. Looked up from germline, CDR1 is LNHDA and CDR2 is SQIVND (reference sequence). The DNA of the CDR3 is TGTGCCAGTAGTCCGAGGGAATGGAACACTGAAGCTTTCTTT. Protein product: CASSPREWNTEAFF.